The clone carrying this TCR beta chain was picked up one time. Its specificity is unknown. This sample is drawn from a study of chemoradiotherapy in HPV16-positive cancers. The CDR3 extends over 17 amino acids. Points from the study as a whole: Better recurrence-free survival went with HPV-responsive T-cell expansion in HPV16-positive patients. The functional HPV-specific definition rests on just two HPV16-positive patients.

This table comes from immunoSEQ multiplex PCR, and its TCRdb copy is limited to in-frame clones, with some not included. The sample contains several thousand clones, over 65% of which appear only once. The sample was taken from a patient who underwent chemoradiotherapy. J is TRBJ1-5 and V is TRBV12-2. TRBV12-2 is a pseudogene. This clonotype originated in a human donor with HPV-associated anogenital cancer. The CDR3 region is CASRGGARGSSNQPQHF. CDR3 DNA: TGTGCAAGTCGTGGGGGGGCCAGGGGGTCAAGCAATCAGCCCCAGCATTTT.